The T cell receptor beta chain under discussion was sequenced for a study of T-cell memory formation after mild COVID-19. Deletions cut 2 bases from V and 1 base from J, with 7 bases between. Germline V CDR1 and CDR2: SGHTA, FQGNSA. The CDR3 has 14 residues. TCRdb re-called the 5' RACE reads through MiXCR, storing one row per CDR3 protein. The sample comprises 350,000 to 500,000 distinct CDR3 sequences, approximately 18% of which are singletons, and around a fifth rests with the top ten. The origin of this receptor is a man aged 18 to 35 who had mild COVID-19 (a few samples of this study predate the infection). Cell type and time point are not known. The material sequenced was PBMCs or a T cell subset sorted from them (not recorded which). This rearrangement joins TRBV7-2 to TRBJ2-3, with D uncertain. The DNA of the CDR3 is TGTGCCAGCAGCTTAATGGGCCGCACAGATACGCAGTATTTT. Protein sequence: CASSLMGRTDTQYF. The complete variable domain, with remaining parts taken from reference TRBV7-2 and TRBJ2-3, reads GAGVSQSPSNKVTEKGKDVELRCDPISGHTALYWYRQSLGQGLEFLIYFQGNSAPDKSGLPSDRFSAERTGGSVSTLTIQRTQQEDSAVYLCASSLMGRTDTQYFGPGTRLTVL.